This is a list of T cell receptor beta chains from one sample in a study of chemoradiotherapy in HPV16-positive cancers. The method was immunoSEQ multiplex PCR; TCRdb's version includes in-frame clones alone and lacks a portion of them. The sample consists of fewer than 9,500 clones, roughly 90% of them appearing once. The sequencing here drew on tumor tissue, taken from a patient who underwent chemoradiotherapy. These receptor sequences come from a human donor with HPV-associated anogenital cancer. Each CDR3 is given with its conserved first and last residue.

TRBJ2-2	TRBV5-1	CASSLVANTGELFF
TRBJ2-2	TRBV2	CASGQGQAGELFF
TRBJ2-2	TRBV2	CASKWSGPGELFF
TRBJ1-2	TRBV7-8	CASSLTVNYGYTF
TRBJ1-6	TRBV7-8	CASSLGTDSPLHF
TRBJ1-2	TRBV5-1	CASSLAGRNYGYTF
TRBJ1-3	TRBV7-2	CASSLVNGAGNTIYF
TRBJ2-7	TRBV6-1	CASSEALLDSSYEQYF
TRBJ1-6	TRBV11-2	CASSFGWVGYNSPLHF
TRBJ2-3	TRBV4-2	CASSQEMAYTDTQYF
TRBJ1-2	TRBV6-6	CASSQPTPQVGTF
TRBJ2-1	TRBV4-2	CASSQAPASSYNEQFF
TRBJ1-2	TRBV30	CAWSVHGGYTF
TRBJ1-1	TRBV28	CASSFGGQLLEAFF
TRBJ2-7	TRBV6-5	CASSPARGYEQYF
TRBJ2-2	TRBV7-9	CASSLGGTGELFF
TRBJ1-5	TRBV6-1	CASSEGAQNQPQHF
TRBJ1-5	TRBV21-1	CASSLPRQPQHF
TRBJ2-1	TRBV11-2	CASSLDRRGNEQFF
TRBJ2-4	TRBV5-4	CASSLGTEPRKTQYF
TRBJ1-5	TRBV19	CASTDGGGYNQPQHF
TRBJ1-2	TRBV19	CASRFSRGYGYTF
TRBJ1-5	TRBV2	CASTGQGDQPQHF
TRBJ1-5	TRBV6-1	CASRETGGENQPQHF
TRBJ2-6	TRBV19	CASSIDWWSGANVLTF
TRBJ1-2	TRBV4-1	CASSQDRGGTGVLYGYTF
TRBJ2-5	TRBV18	CASSRLQGEQETQYF
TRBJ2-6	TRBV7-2	CASSPGTGNSGANVLTF
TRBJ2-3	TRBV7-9	CASSLSYRLSTDTQYF
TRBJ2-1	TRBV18	CASSPPASVYMEEQFF
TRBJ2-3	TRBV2	CASSEQQDLDTQYF
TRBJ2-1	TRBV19	CASSRQGTDEQFF
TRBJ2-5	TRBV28	CASSLGGVQETQYF
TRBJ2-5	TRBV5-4	CASSLGGSQETQYF
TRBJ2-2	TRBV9	CASSLGQGAVGELFF
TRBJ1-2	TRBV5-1	CASSFGGVDGYTF
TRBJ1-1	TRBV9	CASSVAAGLGTEAFF
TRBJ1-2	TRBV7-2	CASSLGGGQVYGYTF
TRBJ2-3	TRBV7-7	CASSLGQGDTQYF
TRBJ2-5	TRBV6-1	CASSEGRSSGMEETQYF
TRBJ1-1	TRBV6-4	CASSEDGENTEAFF
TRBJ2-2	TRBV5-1	CASSLAGTGNTGELFF
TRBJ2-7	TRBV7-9	CASSLASDYEQYF
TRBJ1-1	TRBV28	CASSRAGTGRMSEAFF
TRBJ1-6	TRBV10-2	CASWTAQGNSPLHF
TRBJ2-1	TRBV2	CASRARTGGYNEQFF
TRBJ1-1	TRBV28	CANSLIGAWRTEAFF
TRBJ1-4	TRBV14	CASSQDLVGVGEKLFF
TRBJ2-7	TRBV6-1	CASSAGPQGYEQYF
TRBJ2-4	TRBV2	CASSETPLAKNIQYF
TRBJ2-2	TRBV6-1	CASGGRVETGELFF
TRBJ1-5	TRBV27	CASPISMQGGNQPQHF
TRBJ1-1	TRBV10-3	CAISARPGSYTEAFF